This T cell receptor beta chain was profiled in a study of beta chain features in type 1 diabetes. Study at large: What patients shared with healthy donors was a similar profile of age, gender and cell yields.

Sequenced material consisted of expressed TCRB transcripts (all of the isolated RNA was reverse transcribed). Data came from immunoSEQ multiplex PCR; TCRdb stores just in-frame clones and leaves some out. The sample lists 450,000 to 600,000 clones; around 28% were seen once. The CDR3 has 14 residues. After removal of 5 bases from V and 10 bases from J, the junction contained 9 bases not matched to a gene. Germline CDR1 MGHRA, CDR2 YSYEKL. The study, taken as a whole, reports: VDJ junctions in type 1 diabetes patients carried more deletions and fewer insertions.

For this clone: Its cognate antigen is unknown.

This rearrangement joins TRBV4-1 to TRBJ2-2; 8 bases map to TRBD2. The clonotype was recovered from a man younger than 35 in good health. The sample was naive CD4+ T cells from blood. The CDR3 DNA follows: TGCGCCAGCAGCTGGAGGAGCGGGAGACCGGAGCTGTTTTTT. Protein product: CASSWRSGRPELFF.